These 28 T cell receptor beta chains were sequenced from one sample in a study of blood T cell repertoires in COVID-19. The method was immunoSEQ multiplex PCR; TCRdb's version includes in-frame clones alone and lacks a portion of them. The sample shows about 66,000 clones, 70% to 90% of them seen only once. Sample: peripheral blood. The receptors derive from a man between 50 and 59 years old with active COVID-19.

DNA of the CDR3: TGTGCCAGCAGCGCGACAGGGGGATTTCGCAATCAGCCCCAGCATTTT. Translating gives CASSATGGFRNQPQHF. The J gene is TRBJ1-5, the V gene TRBV7-8; 9 bases align to TRBD1. The V gene's germline CDR1 is SGHVS and CDR2 FQNEAQ. The CDR3 totals 16 residues. Trimming removed 5 bases from V and 2 bases from J; junction bases left unmatched: 7.

J is TRBJ1-1 and V is TRBV5-1; possible D gene TRBD1, 6 bases. This CDR3 region has 14 residues. V was clipped by 3 bases and J by 7 bases, with 16 bases between them. Looked up from germline, CDR1 is SGHRS and CDR2 is YFSETQ. The CDR3 sequence: CASSSGDGLGEAFF. CDR3 DNA sequence: TGCGCCAGCAGCTCAGGGGACGGTTTAGGTGAAGCTTTCTTT.

This clone was observed a single time. V is TRBV5-4 and J is TRBJ1-2; TRBD1 agrees at 11 bases. The CDR3 is 16 residues long. Trimming at V came to 3 bases and at J to 4 bases, leaving 8 bases not matched to a gene. Germline CDR1 SGHNT, CDR2 YYREEE (reference sequence). DNA for the CDR3: TGTGCCAGCAGCTGGGCCCCGGACAGGGGGCTCTATGGCTACACCTTC. It encodes CASSWAPDRGLYGYTF.

This sequence joins TRBV18 and TRBJ2-3; 7 nucleotides agree with TRBD1. The CDR3 spans 16 residues. Germline V CDR1 and CDR2: KGHSH, LQKENI. J was trimmed by 0 bases and V by 3 bases; bases with no gene match: 6. The CDR3 DNA follows: TGTGCCAGCTCACCCCTAGGGGGCCAAAGCACAGATACGCAGTATTTT. Encoded protein: CASSPLGGQSTDTQYF.

This clone was seen only once. The chain uses TRBV27 and TRBJ2-6; TRBD2 aligns across 7 bases. In germline, CDR1 is MNHEY, CDR2 SMNVEV (reference sequence). V lost 5 bases and J lost 0; bases outside the gene matches: 10. This CDR3 is built from 18 residues. The CDR3 spells CASSPRGVPGSGANVLTF. CDR3 nucleotides: TGTGCCAGCAGTCCCCGGGGGGTCCCAGGCTCTGGGGCCAACGTCCTGACTTTC.

This clone showed up just a few times. The rearrangement joins TRBV2 to TRBJ1-6, with 7 positions matching TRBD1. Germline loops: CDR1 SNHLY, CDR2 FYNNEI. Trimming at V came to 4 bases and at J to 3 bases, leaving 6 bases not matched to a gene. CDR3 size: 16 residues. This CDR3 reads CASSATGVLYNSPLHF. The CDR3 DNA sequence: TGTGCCAGCAGTGCTACAGGGGTTCTCTATAATTCACCCCTCCACTTT.

The chain has TRBV5-4 and TRBJ2-4; tentatively, D is TRBD2 (6 bases). Germline assignment: CDR1 SGHNT and CDR2 YYREEE (reference sequence). The CDR3 loop spans 14 amino acids. The V end lost 4 bases, the J end lost 6 bases, and 14 bases lay between the germline ends. As DNA, the CDR3 is TGTGCCAGCAGCCCCCGGGACTCCATAAACATTCAGTACTTC. Translating it yields CASSPRDSINIQYF.

The chain is built from TRBV28 and TRBJ2-4; TRBD1 matches 7 bases. Germline loops: CDR1 MDHEN, CDR2 SYDVKM. There are 14 residues in the CDR3. V shed 5 bases, J shed 3 bases, and the junction held 4 bases outside the gene matches. CDR3 residues: CASSDRAYKNIQYF. The CDR3 DNA is TGTGCCAGCAGTGACAGGGCCTACAAAAACATTCAGTACTTC.

The chain links TRBV4-2 to TRBJ2-2; 7 positions agree with TRBD2. The germline V gene encodes CDR1 LGHNA and CDR2 YNFKEQ. V lost 0 bases to trimming and J lost 3 bases; unmatched junction nucleotides: 10. The CDR3 covers 18 residues. The CDR3 loop is CASSQDPPLADYTGELFF. The CDR3 DNA reads as TGTGCCAGCAGCCAAGATCCGCCCCTAGCGGACTACACCGGGGAGCTGTTTTTT.

The chain links TRBV7-2 to TRBJ2-5; D remains ambiguous. This CDR3 spans 13 amino acids. Per germline, CDR1 SGHTA and CDR2 FQGNSA. The ends were cut back, 0 bases at V and 5 bases at J, with 7 bases in the middle. CDR3 loop: CASSLASGETQYF. The CDR3 DNA reads as TGTGCCAGCAGCTTAGCGTCCGGTGAGACCCAGTACTTC.

On this clone: One end of the junction fails to match germline, which may point to a read error. The rearrangement links TRBV6-1 to TRBJ1-2; D is unresolved. This CDR3 region has 15 residues. In germline, CDR1 is MNHNS, CDR2 SASEGT. In DNA form, the CDR3 reads TGTGCCAGCATTGAAGCAGGTCAGGCTTTCAATGGCTACACCTTC. Translating it yields CASIEAGQAFNGYTF.

V usage is TRBV6-5 and J usage is TRBJ2-1; TRBD2 matches at 7 bases. Trimming cost V 7 bases and J 2 bases; bases outside gene matches: 5. CDR1 and CDR2 (germline): MNHEY, SVGAGI. The CDR3 loop spans 14 amino acids. The CDR3 loop is CASKRSGAYNEQFF. The CDR3 DNA reads as TGTGCCAGCAAAAGAAGCGGGGCCTACAATGAGCAGTTCTTC.

This clone was observed a single time. This sequence joins TRBV19 and TRBJ2-5; 8 bases map to TRBD1. Germline loops: CDR1 LNHDA, CDR2 SQIVND (reference sequence). The CDR3 is 16 residues long. The V gene end was trimmed by 4 bases and the J gene end by 3 bases; junction bases not matched to a gene: 10. The CDR3: CASSRPGGRGEETQYF. CDR3 coding DNA: TGTGCCAGTAGTAGACCAGGGGGCCGGGGAGAAGAGACCCAGTACTTC.

This clone came up a few times. V and J are TRBV7-9 and TRBJ2-2; D might be TRBD2 (5 bases). The CDR3 spans 13 residues. Looked up from germline, CDR1 is SEHNR and CDR2 is FQNEAQ (reference sequence). V was shortened by 4 bases and J by 5 bases, with 8 bases between the two germline ends. DNA for the CDR3: TGTGCCAGCAGCTCCCGGGGTACCGGGGAGCTGTTTTTT. This encodes CASSSRGTGELFF.

This clone is a singleton in its sample. This chain uses TRBV4-2 with TRBJ2-5, with 9 nucleotides matching TRBD2. The CDR3 covers 17 residues. The germline gives CDR1 LGHNA, CDR2 YNFKEQ. The J segment lost 2 bases and the V segment lost 1 base, leaving 8 bases of the junction unmatched. CDR3 nucleotide sequence: TGTGCCAGCAGCCAAGTGGGTACTAGCGGGTCACAAGAGACCCAGTACTTC. It specifies CASSQVGTSGSQETQYF.

This chain joins TRBV5-1 and TRBJ2-6, with a weak D call TRBD1 (6 bases). V was pared by 0 bases and J by 2 bases, with 12 bases between. The CDR3 is 17 amino acids. Germline CDR1 SGHRS, CDR2 YFSETQ. Here the CDR3 DNA reads TGCGCCAGCAGCTTGGCCCCAGGGGCCACTGGGGCCAACGTCCTGACTTTC. It codes for CASSLAPGATGANVLTF.

CDR3 sequence reads: CASSGLAGGRYEQFF. CDR3 sequence (DNA): TGTGCCAGCAGCGGACTAGCGGGGGGGCGGTACGAGCAGTTCTTC. The V call is TRBV7-9, the J call TRBJ2-1; 15 positions match TRBD2. Unmatched junction bases numbered 6, after V lost 5 bases and J lost 10 bases. Looked up from germline, CDR1 is SEHNR and CDR2 is FQNEAQ (reference sequence). The CDR3 spans 15 residues. The full variable domain, completed using reference TRBV7-9 and TRBJ2-1, is DTGVSQNPRHKITKRGQNVTFRCDPISEHNRLYWYRQTLGQGPEFLTYFQNEAQLEKSRLLSDRFSAERPKGSFSTLEIQRTEQGDSAMYLCASSGLAGGRYEQFFGPGTRLTVL.

The V and J genes are TRBV2 and TRBJ1-1, with D possibly being TRBD1 (6 bases). Germline V gene sequence: CDR1 SNHLY, CDR2 FYNNEI. The CDR3 loop spans 13 amino acids. V gave up 7 bases and J gave up 5 bases, with 14 bases separating them. The CDR3 DNA is TGTGCCAGCACCCCCGGGGGGCCAACTGAAGCTTTCTTT. It encodes CASTPGGPTEAFF.

V and J are TRBV4-2 and TRBJ2-1; 13 bases match TRBD2. The germline V gene has CDR1 LGHNA and CDR2 YNFKEQ. The CDR3 has 20 amino acids. Germline trimming cut 0 bases from V and 4 bases from J; bases unmatched to any gene: 12. The DNA for the CDR3 is TGTGCCAGCAGCCAAGAGTGGGGACTAGCGGGGTCACCGTCATACAATGAGCAGTTCTTC. The encoded protein is CASSQEWGLAGSPSYNEQFF.

This rearrangement joins TRBV9 to TRBJ1-2; possibly TRBD1 for D (6 bases). Germline assignment: CDR1 SGDLS and CDR2 YYNGEE. Deletions cut 0 bases from V and 6 bases from J, with 18 bases between. This CDR3 region has 16 residues. The CDR3 reads CASSVAPRTGWDGYTF. In nucleotides, the CDR3 is TGTGCCAGCAGCGTAGCCCCACGTACAGGGTGGGATGGCTACACCTTC. Drawing the rest from reference TRBV9 and TRBJ1-2, the complete variable domain is DSGVTQTPKHLITATGQRVTLRCSPRSGDLSVYWYQQSLDQGLQFLIQYYNGEERAKGNILERFSAQQFPDLHSELNLSSLELGDSALYFCASSVAPRTGWDGYTFGSGTRLTVV.

Written as DNA, the CDR3 is TGTGCCTGGAGTGCCCCCCCGGGACAGAACACCGGGGAGCTGTTTTTT. Protein: CAWSAPPGQNTGELFF. The chain joins TRBV30 to TRBJ2-2; D perhaps matches TRBD1 (6 bases). The germline CDR1 and CDR2 sequences are GTSNPN and SVGIG (reference sequence). V lost 1 base and J lost 1, with 13 bases in between. This CDR3 has 16 residues.

The chain links TRBV3-1 (or the pseudogene TRBV3-2) to TRBJ2-3; 8 nucleotides match TRBD2. The CDR3 has 17 amino acids. Looked up from germline, CDR1 is LGHDT and CDR2 is YNNKEL (reference sequence). V trimming: 4 bases; J trimming: 4 bases; junction bases outside the gene matches: 13. The CDR3 region has the DNA TGTGCCAGCAGCCCCTCAGGGACCGGACTAGCATCAGATACGCAGTATTTT. Its protein product is CASSPSGTGLASDTQYF.

Only a few counts were recorded for this clone. The J gene is TRBJ1-5, the V gene TRBV10-3; D ambiguous. This CDR3 is built from 13 residues. CDR1 and CDR2 (germline): ENHRY, SYGVKD. Trimming took off 8 bases at V and 1 base at J, with 9 bases between the two ends. The CDR3 region is CAIAADSNQPQHF. CDR3 nucleotide sequence: TGTGCCATCGCAGCGGACAGCAATCAGCCCCAGCATTTT.

V gene TRBV19 combines with J gene TRBJ1-6; 10 bases are shared with TRBD1. The ends lost 8 bases at V and 0 bases at J; junction bases unmatched: 7. The CDR3 contains 17 residues. Germline V lookup: CDR1 LNHDA, CDR2 SQIVND (reference sequence). The CDR3 protein is CASQPGQGPSYNSPLHF. The CDR3 nucleotides read TGTGCCAGTCAACCGGGACAGGGGCCCTCCTATAATTCACCCCTCCACTTT. The whole variable domain, filled in from reference TRBV19 and TRBJ1-6, reads DGGITQSPKYLFRKEGQNVTLSCEQNLNHDAMYWYRQDPGQGLRLIYYSQIVNDFQKGDIAEGYSVSREKKESFPLTVTSAQKNPTAFYLCASQPGQGPSYNSPLHFGNGTRLTVT.

The gene calls are TRBV5-1 and TRBJ2-3; TRBD2 aligns across 11 bases. CDR3 length: 16 residues. Germline CDR1 is SGHRS and CDR2 is YFSETQ. The J segment lost 0 bases and the V segment lost 3 bases, leaving 3 bases of the junction unmatched. CDR3 sequence: CASSSLAGGSTDTQYF. The CDR3 coding sequence is TGCGCCAGCAGCTCATTAGCGGGAGGGAGCACAGATACGCAGTATTTT.

V and J are TRBV6-1 and TRBJ1-6; 7 nucleotides agree with TRBD1. This CDR3 has 15 residues. Germline V gives CDR1 MNHNS, CDR2 SASEGT. Unmatched junction bases numbered 3, after V lost 2 bases and J lost 5 bases. The CDR3 DNA sequence: TGTGCCAGCAGTGAACAGGACAGGAATAATTCACCCCTCCACTTT. Residues: CASSEQDRNNSPLHF.

The chain couples TRBV6-5 to TRBJ2-7; a weak D match, TRBD1 (5 bases). CDR3 length: 15 amino acids. Germline loops: CDR1 MNHEY, CDR2 SVGAGI. V was pared by 5 bases and J by 3 bases, with 17 bases between. This CDR3 is CASSPQGREDYEQYV. The DNA for the CDR3 is TGTGCCAGCAGTCCCCAGGGCAGGGAAGACTACGAGCAGTACGTC.

The rearrangement joins TRBV6-1 to TRBJ1-1; 9 nucleotides align to TRBD1. The CDR3 contains 15 residues. The trim removed 3 bases at V and 6 bases at J, leaving 8 bases unmatched. Per germline, CDR1 MNHNS and CDR2 SASEGT. DNA for the CDR3: TGTGCCAGCAGTGAGGTACAGGGGGCCGTGGCTGAAGCTTTCTTT. Its translation is CASSEVQGAVAEAFF.